The rows below give T cell receptor beta chains drawn from one sample of a study of T cell responses to AZD1222 COVID-19 vaccine. Only in-frame clones appear in the TCRdb table, and some are missing; sequencing was by immunoSEQ multiplex PCR. The sample lists roughly 70,000 clones, approximately 85% occurring once. The material was peripheral blood, obtained on day 0 of AZD1222 vaccination. Source of these receptors: an adult in good health. Both conserved end residues are part of each CDR3. D genes are given only for firm matches. Rows may omit the clone size; those that give it use once, few, many or a size class.

j_gene: TRBJ2-7; v_gene: TRBV7-9; d_gene: .; abundance: .; CDR3aa: CASSSHYEQYF; CDR3nt: TGTGCCAGCAGCTCCCACTACGAGCAGTACTTC
j_gene: TRBJ2-7; v_gene: TRBV6-5; d_gene: .; abundance: .; CDR3aa: CASSPRDEQYF; CDR3nt: TGTGCCAGCAGCCCACGGGACGAGCAGTACTTC
j_gene: TRBJ2-2; v_gene: TRBV6-6; d_gene: .; abundance: .; CDR3aa: CASWVNTGELFF; CDR3nt: TGTGCCAGCTGGGTAAACACCGGGGAGCTGTTTTTT
j_gene: TRBJ1-6; v_gene: TRBV13; d_gene: .; abundance: .; CDR3aa: CASSFGGMTYNSPLHF; CDR3nt: TGTGCCAGCAGCTTCGGAGGGATGACCTATAATTCACCCCTCCACTTT
j_gene: TRBJ1-1; v_gene: TRBV7-2; d_gene: TRBD1; abundance: .; CDR3aa: CASSLDGTGNTEAFF; CDR3nt: TGTGCCAGCAGCTTAGACGGGACAGGGAACACTGAAGCTTTCTTT
j_gene: TRBJ1-2; v_gene: TRBV4-3; d_gene: .; abundance: .; CDR3aa: CARRPTGGGYGYTF; CDR3nt: TGCGCCCGCCGCCCAACGGGGGGGGGCTATGGCTACACCTTC
j_gene: TRBJ2-7; v_gene: TRBV11-2; d_gene: TRBD1; abundance: few; CDR3aa: CASSLGTAPYEQYF; CDR3nt: TGTGCCAGCAGCCTCGGGACAGCTCCCTACGAGCAGTACTTC
j_gene: TRBJ1-3; v_gene: TRBV27; d_gene: .; abundance: .; CDR3aa: CASSLSWVEGNTIYF; CDR3nt: TGTGCCAGCAGTTTAAGCTGGGTTGAAGGAAACACCATATATTTT
j_gene: TRBJ2-3; v_gene: TRBV5-4; d_gene: .; abundance: .; CDR3aa: CASSNLQSTDTQYF; CDR3nt: TGTGCCAGCAGCAACCTACAAAGCACAGATACGCAGTATTTT
j_gene: TRBJ2-3; v_gene: TRBV6-5; d_gene: .; abundance: .; CDR3aa: CASQAVGRLTDTQYF; CDR3nt: TGTGCCAGCCAAGCCGTAGGGCGCTTGACAGATACGCAGTATTTT
j_gene: TRBJ1-5; v_gene: TRBV19; d_gene: .; abundance: .; CDR3aa: CASSIGGGQGSQPQHF; CDR3nt: TGTGCCAGTAGTATCGGGGGTGGGCAGGGGTCTCAGCCCCAGCATTTT
j_gene: TRBJ2-1; v_gene: TRBV6-2/TRBV6-3; d_gene: .; abundance: .; CDR3aa: CASSSRPAGSEQFF; CDR3nt: TGTGCCAGCAGTTCAAGACCCGCGGGGAGTGAGCAGTTCTTC
j_gene: TRBJ1-3; v_gene: TRBV7-8; d_gene: TRBD1; abundance: .; CDR3aa: CASSPWDRGRTIYF; CDR3nt: TGTGCCAGCAGCCCCTGGGACAGGGGTCGCACCATATATTTT
j_gene: TRBJ1-2; v_gene: TRBV19; d_gene: TRBD1; abundance: .; CDR3aa: CASSDRGNGYTF; CDR3nt: TGTGCCAGTAGTGACAGGGGAAATGGCTACACCTTC
j_gene: TRBJ2-7; v_gene: TRBV5-4; d_gene: .; abundance: .; CDR3aa: CASSLGQAPVNEQYF; CDR3nt: TGTGCCAGCAGCTTGGGACAGGCCCCAGTCAACGAGCAGTACTTC
j_gene: TRBJ2-7; v_gene: TRBV6-5; d_gene: TRBD1; abundance: .; CDR3aa: CASRTGGRNEQYF; CDR3nt: TGTGCCAGCCGAACAGGGGGCCGCAACGAGCAGTACTTC
j_gene: TRBJ1-2; v_gene: TRBV20-1; d_gene: .; abundance: .; CDR3aa: CSASPAADYGYTF; CDR3nt: TGCAGTGCTAGTCCGGCAGCGGATTATGGCTACACCTTC
j_gene: TRBJ1-3; v_gene: TRBV28; d_gene: .; abundance: once; CDR3aa: CATTNRNTIYF; CDR3nt: TGTGCCACCACGAACCGAAACACCATATATTTT
j_gene: TRBJ1-2; v_gene: TRBV29-1; d_gene: TRBD1; abundance: .; CDR3aa: CSVGTGGGYGYTF; CDR3nt: TGCAGCGTTGGGACAGGGGGCGGCTATGGCTACACCTTC
j_gene: TRBJ1-3; v_gene: TRBV19; d_gene: .; abundance: .; CDR3aa: CASQTLPTGNTIYF; CDR3nt: TGTGCCAGCCAGACCCTCCCAACTGGAAACACCATATATTTT
j_gene: TRBJ2-7; v_gene: TRBV25-1; d_gene: .; abundance: .; CDR3aa: CASRGAGGESSYEQYF; CDR3nt: TGTGCCAGCAGGGGGGCCGGGGGCGAAAGCTCCTACGAGCAGTACTTC
j_gene: TRBJ1-3; v_gene: TRBV4-2; d_gene: .; abundance: .; CDR3aa: CASSLPGGYSGNTIYF; CDR3nt: TGTGCCAGCAGCCTTCCGGGGGGCTACTCTGGAAACACCATATATTTT
j_gene: TRBJ1-1; v_gene: TRBV19; d_gene: .; abundance: .; CDR3aa: CASRWGVRGTEAFF; CDR3nt: TGTGCCAGTCGGTGGGGGGTCCGGGGAACTGAAGCTTTCTTT
j_gene: TRBJ2-7; v_gene: TRBV19; d_gene: TRBD1; abundance: .; CDR3aa: CATKPEGRGLDEQYF; CDR3nt: TGTGCCACTAAGCCCGAGGGCAGGGGGCTCGACGAGCAGTACTTC
j_gene: TRBJ1-1; v_gene: TRBV10-2; d_gene: .; abundance: .; CDR3aa: CASSESGRVKATEAFF; CDR3nt: TGCGCCAGCAGTGAGTCGGGCAGGGTAAAGGCCACTGAAGCTTTCTTT
j_gene: TRBJ2-2; v_gene: TRBV13; d_gene: .; abundance: .; CDR3aa: CASSSRQKANTGELFF; CDR3nt: TGTGCCAGCAGCAGCAGACAGAAAGCGAACACCGGGGAGCTGTTTTTT
j_gene: TRBJ1-5; v_gene: TRBV11-2; d_gene: .; abundance: .; CDR3aa: CASSFSQGHQPQHF; CDR3nt: TGTGCCAGCAGCTTCTCGCAGGGGCATCAGCCCCAGCATTTT
j_gene: TRBJ2-1; v_gene: TRBV5-4; d_gene: TRBD1; abundance: .; CDR3aa: CASSSGTGGYNEQFF; CDR3nt: TGTGCCAGCAGCTCCGGGACAGGAGGATACAATGAGCAGTTCTTC
j_gene: TRBJ1-2; v_gene: TRBV4-2; d_gene: .; abundance: .; CDR3aa: CASRGHLRGYGYTF; CDR3nt: TGTGCCAGCAGGGGACATCTCCGGGGCTATGGCTACACCTTC
j_gene: TRBJ2-3; v_gene: TRBV6-5; d_gene: .; abundance: .; CDR3aa: CASQGGAGTDTQYF; CDR3nt: TGTGCCAGCCAAGGGGGGGCCGGCACAGATACGCAGTATTTT
j_gene: TRBJ2-7; v_gene: TRBV27; d_gene: .; abundance: .; CDR3aa: CASSYLYSYEQYF; CDR3nt: TGTGCCAGCAGTTACCTCTACAGCTACGAGCAGTACTTC
j_gene: TRBJ1-6; v_gene: TRBV7-9; d_gene: .; abundance: once; CDR3aa: CASSDSGPGNSPLHF; CDR3nt: TGTGCCAGCAGCGACTCCGGCCCTGGGAATTCACCCCTCCACTTT
j_gene: TRBJ1-1; v_gene: TRBV7-3; d_gene: .; abundance: .; CDR3aa: CASSRGLNTEAFF; CDR3nt: TGTGCCAGCTCACGGGGCCTCAACACTGAAGCTTTCTTT
j_gene: TRBJ2-2; v_gene: TRBV27; d_gene: TRBD1; abundance: .; CDR3aa: CASTGQDTGELFF; CDR3nt: TGTGCCAGCACGGGACAGGACACCGGGGAGCTGTTTTTT
j_gene: TRBJ1-4; v_gene: TRBV5-6; d_gene: .; abundance: once; CDR3aa: CASSLRGAREKLFF; CDR3nt: TGTGCCAGCAGCCTTCGGGGGGCGCGTGAAAAACTGTTTTTT
j_gene: TRBJ2-5; v_gene: TRBV6-5; d_gene: TRBD1; abundance: .; CDR3aa: CASIGTGSQETQYF; CDR3nt: TGTGCCAGCATTGGGACAGGGTCCCAAGAGACCCAGTACTTC
j_gene: TRBJ2-5; v_gene: TRBV9; d_gene: TRBD2; abundance: .; CDR3aa: CASSVAGGKETQYF; CDR3nt: TGTGCCAGCAGCGTAGCGGGGGGGAAAGAGACCCAGTACTTC
j_gene: TRBJ2-7; v_gene: TRBV6-2/TRBV6-3; d_gene: .; abundance: .; CDR3aa: CASSATRVSLYEQYF; CDR3nt: TGTGCCAGCAGCGCCACCAGGGTTAGTCTTTACGAGCAGTACTTC
j_gene: TRBJ2-7; v_gene: TRBV5-1; d_gene: .; abundance: .; CDR3aa: CASSLARAPNEQYF; CDR3nt: TGCGCCAGCAGCTTGGCCAGGGCTCCTAACGAGCAGTACTTC
j_gene: TRBJ2-1; v_gene: TRBV7-9; d_gene: .; abundance: once; CDR3aa: CASSLGGGHYNEQFF; CDR3nt: TGTGCCAGCAGCTTAGGAGGGGGGCACTACAATGAGCAGTTCTTC